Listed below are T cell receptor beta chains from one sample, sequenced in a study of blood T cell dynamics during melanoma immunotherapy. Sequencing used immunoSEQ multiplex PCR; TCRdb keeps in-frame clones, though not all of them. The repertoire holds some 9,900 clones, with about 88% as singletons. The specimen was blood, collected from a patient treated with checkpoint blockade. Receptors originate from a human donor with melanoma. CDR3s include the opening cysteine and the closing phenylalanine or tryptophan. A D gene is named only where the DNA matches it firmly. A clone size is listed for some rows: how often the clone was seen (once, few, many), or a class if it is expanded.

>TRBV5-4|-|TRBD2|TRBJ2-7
CASSRGLAGGRNYEQYF
TGTGCCAGCAGCCGCGGACTAGCGGGAGGTCGAAACTACGAGCAGTACTTC
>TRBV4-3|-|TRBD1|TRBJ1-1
CASSQKTWGTGEGDTEAFF
TGCGCCAGCAGCCAAAAGACCTGGGGGACAGGGGAAGGGGACACTGAAGCTTTCTTT
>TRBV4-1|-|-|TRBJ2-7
CASSQGPLRSYEQYF
TGCGCCAGCAGCCAAGGACCTTTGCGTTCCTACGAGCAGTACTTC
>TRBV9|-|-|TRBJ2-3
CASSGGVRADTQYF
TGTGCCAGCAGCGGGGGAGTGAGGGCAGATACGCAGTATTTT
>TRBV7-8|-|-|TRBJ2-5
CASSPRLEFQETQYF
TGCGCCAGCAGCCCTAGGCTAGAGTTCCAAGAGACCCAGTACTTC
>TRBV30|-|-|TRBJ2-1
CAWSPQILGENFF
TGTGCCTGGAGTCCCCAAATTTTGGGGGAGAACTTCTTC
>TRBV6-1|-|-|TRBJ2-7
CASSGSGSEQYF
TGTGCCAGCAGTGGCTCGGGCTCCGAGCAGTACTTC
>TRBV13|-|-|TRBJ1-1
CASSLRQGNTEAFF
TGTGCCAGCAGCTTAAGGCAGGGGAACACTGAAGCTTTCTTT
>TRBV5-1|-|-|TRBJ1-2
CASSLDPGLGGYTF
TGCGCCAGCAGCTTGGATCCAGGGTTAGGTGGCTACACCTTC
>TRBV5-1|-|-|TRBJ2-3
CASSLAAQFGGDTQYF
TGCGCCAGCAGCTTGGCGGCCCAATTTGGGGGAGATACGCAGTATTTT
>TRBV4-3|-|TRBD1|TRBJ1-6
CASSLSRTGVSPLHF
TGCGCCAGCAGCCTCTCTAGGACAGGGGTTTCACCCCTCCACTTT
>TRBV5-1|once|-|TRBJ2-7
CASSLAESYEQYF
TGCGCCAGCAGCTTGGCGGAGTCCTACGAGCAGTACTTC
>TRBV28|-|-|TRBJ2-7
CASSQGPYEQYF
TGTGCCAGCAGCCAAGGACCCTACGAGCAGTACTTC
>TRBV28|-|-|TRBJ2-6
CASSLVAAGANVLTF
TGTGCCAGCAGTTTAGTGGCGGCTGGGGCCAACGTCCTGACTTTC
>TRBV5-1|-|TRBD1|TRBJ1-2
CASSLAVPGGAGYTF
TGCGCCAGCAGCTTGGCCGTCCCAGGGGGCGCGGGCTACACCTTC
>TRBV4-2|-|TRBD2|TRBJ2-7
CASRLTSGDSSYEQYF
TGTGCCAGCAGGTTGACTAGCGGGGATAGCTCCTACGAGCAGTACTTC
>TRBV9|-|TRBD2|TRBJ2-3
CASSIRGLAGADTQYF
TGTGCCAGCAGCATCCGGGGACTAGCAGGGGCCGATACGCAGTATTTT
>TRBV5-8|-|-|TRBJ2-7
CASSMPGGYEQYF
TGTGCCAGCAGCATGCCCGGAGGGTACGAGCAGTACTTC
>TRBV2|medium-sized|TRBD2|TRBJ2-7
CASRQGLDGYEQYF
TGTGCCAGCAGGCAGGGACTAGATGGCTACGAGCAGTACTTC
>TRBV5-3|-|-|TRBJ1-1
CARSLGNTEAFF
TGTGCCAGAAGCTTGGGAAACACTGAAGCTTTCTTT
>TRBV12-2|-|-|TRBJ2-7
CASRARANYEQYF
TGTGCAAGTCGCGCCCGGGCCAACTACGAGCAGTACTTC
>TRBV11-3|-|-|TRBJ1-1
CASSSGPMNTEAFF
TGTGCCAGCAGCTCAGGACCAATGAACACTGAAGCTTTCTTT
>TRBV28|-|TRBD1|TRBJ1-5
CASSPSTGRSNQPQHF
TGTGCCAGCAGTCCCTCGACAGGGAGGAGCAATCAGCCCCAGCATTTT
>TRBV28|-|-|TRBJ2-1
CASSPTRVVYNEQFF
TGTGCCAGCAGTCCTACTAGAGTGGTTTACAATGAGCAGTTCTTC
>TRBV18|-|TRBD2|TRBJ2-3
CASSPPGLAGGTDTQYF
TGTGCCAGCTCACCACCGGGACTAGCGGGAGGCACAGATACGCAGTATTTT
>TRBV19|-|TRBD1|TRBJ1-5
CASMPLKGGPPSNQPQHF
TGTGCCAGTATGCCCCTGAAAGGGGGCCCCCCTAGCAATCAGCCCCAGCATTTT
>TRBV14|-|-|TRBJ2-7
CASSQGRGFPYEQYF
TGTGCCAGCAGCCAAGGACGGGGTTTCCCCTACGAGCAGTACTTC
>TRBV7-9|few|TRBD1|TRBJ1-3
CASSPTGAGNTIYF
TGTGCCAGCAGCCCGACAGGGGCTGGAAACACCATATATTTT
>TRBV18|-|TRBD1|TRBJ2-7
CASSPRDRAYEQYF
TGTGCCAGCTCCCCGAGAGACAGGGCCTACGAGCAGTACTTC
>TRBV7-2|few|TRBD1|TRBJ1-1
CASSLGQGLRAEAFF
TGTGCCAGCAGCTTAGGACAGGGGTTGCGGGCTGAAGCTTTCTTT
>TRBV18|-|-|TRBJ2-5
CASSPGGGETQYF
TGTGCCAGCTCACCAGGAGGGGGGGAGACCCAGTACTTC
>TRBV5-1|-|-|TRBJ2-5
CASSPGLGGETQYF
TGCGCCAGCAGCCCCGGACTTGGGGGGGAGACCCAGTACTTC
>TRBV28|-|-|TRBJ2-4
CASSLRARGRNIQYF
TGTGCCAGCAGTTTACGGGCAAGGGGTAGAAACATTCAGTACTTC
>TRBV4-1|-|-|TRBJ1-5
CASSQAPDGSNQPQHF
TGCGCCAGCAGCCAAGCCCCCGACGGTAGCAATCAGCCCCAGCATTTT
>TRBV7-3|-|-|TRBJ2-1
CASSSRLGNEQFF
TGTGCCAGCAGCTCAAGACTGGGCAATGAGCAGTTCTTC
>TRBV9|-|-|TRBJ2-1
CASSVVGDPYNEQFF
TGTGCCAGCAGCGTAGTGGGGGACCCTTACAATGAGCAGTTCTTC
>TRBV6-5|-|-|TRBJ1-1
CASSYSRGVDTEAFF
TGTGCCAGCAGTTACTCGAGAGGGGTCGACACTGAAGCTTTCTTT
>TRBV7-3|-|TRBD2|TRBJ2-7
CASSLTGASGVEQYF
TGTGCCAGCAGCTTAACCGGGGCTAGCGGGGTCGAGCAGTACTTC
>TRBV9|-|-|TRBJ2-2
CASSPRTNTGELFF
TGTGCCAGCAGCCCCCGAACGAACACCGGGGAGCTGTTTTTT
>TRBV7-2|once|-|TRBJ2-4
CASSLAEGYIQYF
TGTGCCAGCAGCTTAGCCGAGGGATACATTCAGTACTTC
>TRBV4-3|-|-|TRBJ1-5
CASSQEWQGSQPQHF
TGCGCCAGCAGCCAAGAATGGCAGGGAAGTCAGCCCCAGCATTTT
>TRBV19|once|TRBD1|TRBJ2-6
CASSLGTAGANVLTF
TGTGCCAGTAGTTTAGGGACAGCTGGGGCCAACGTCCTGACTTTC
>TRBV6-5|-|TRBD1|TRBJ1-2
CASNGQGGGYGYTF
TGTGCCAGCAACGGACAGGGAGGGGGCTATGGCTACACCTTC
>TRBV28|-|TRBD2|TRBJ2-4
CASSPGASGVLAKNIQYF
TGTGCCAGCAGTCCCGGGGCTAGCGGGGTACTAGCCAAAAACATTCAGTACTTC
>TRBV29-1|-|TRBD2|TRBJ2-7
CSVGGTTLYEQYF
TGCAGCGTCGGTGGGACTACCCTCTACGAGCAGTACTTC
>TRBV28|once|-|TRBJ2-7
CASSLSWGSIHEQYF
TGTGCCAGCAGTTTATCCTGGGGGAGCATCCACGAGCAGTACTTC
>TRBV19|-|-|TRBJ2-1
CASRPGLPSYNEQFF
TGTGCCAGTAGGCCGGGACTTCCCTCCTACAATGAGCAGTTCTTC
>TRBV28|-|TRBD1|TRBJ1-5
CASSLYGTGGSRQPQHF
TGTGCCAGCAGTTTATATGGTACAGGGGGCTCCCGGCAGCCCCAGCATTTT
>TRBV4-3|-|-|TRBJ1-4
CASSQEGSNEKLFF
TGCGCCAGCAGCCAAGAAGGGTCTAATGAAAAACTGTTTTTT
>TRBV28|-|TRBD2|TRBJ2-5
CASSSPGTSGRGETQYF
TGTGCCAGCAGTTCACCCGGGACTAGCGGGAGAGGGGAGACCCAGTACTTC
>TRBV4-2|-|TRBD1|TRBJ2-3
CASSQETGASDTQYF
TGTGCCAGCAGCCAAGAGACAGGGGCCTCAGATACGCAGTATTTT
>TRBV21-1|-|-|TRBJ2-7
CASSKAQGLAGSYEQYF
TGTGCCAGCAGCAAAGCGCAAGGACTAGCGGGCTCCTACGAGCAGTACTTC